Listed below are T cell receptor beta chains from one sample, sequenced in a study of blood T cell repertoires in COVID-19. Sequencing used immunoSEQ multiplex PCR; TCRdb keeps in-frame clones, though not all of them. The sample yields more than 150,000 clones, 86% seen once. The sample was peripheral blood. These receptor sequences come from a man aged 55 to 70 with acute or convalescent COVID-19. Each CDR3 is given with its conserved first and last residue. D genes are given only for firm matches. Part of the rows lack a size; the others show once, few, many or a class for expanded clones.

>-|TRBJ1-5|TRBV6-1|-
CASSGHGESVYQPQHF
TGTGCCAGCAGTGGTCACGGGGAGTCGGTATATCAGCCCCAGCATTTT
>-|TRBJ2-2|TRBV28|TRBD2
CASRGLAGLNTGELFF
TGTGCCAGCCGGGGACTAGCGGGGTTGAACACCGGGGAGCTGTTTTTT
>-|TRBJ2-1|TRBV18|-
CASSPRGNYNEQFF
TGTGCCAGCTCCCCGCGGGGCAACTACAATGAGCAGTTCTTC
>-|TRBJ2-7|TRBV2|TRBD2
CASKRLAGVIYEQYF
TGTGCCAGCAAAAGACTAGCGGGAGTGATCTACGAGCAGTACTTC
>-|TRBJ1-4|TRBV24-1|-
CATSEPQGGVEKLFF
TGTGCCACCAGTGAGCCACAGGGCGGTGTTGAAAAACTGTTTTTT
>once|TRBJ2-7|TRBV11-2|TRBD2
CASSFRGGGKYF
TGTGCCAGCAGCTTCCGTGGCGGGGGGAAGTACTTC
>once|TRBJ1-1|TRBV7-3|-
CASSFTANTEAFF
TGTGCCAGCAGCTTTACAGCGAACACTGAAGCTTTCTTT
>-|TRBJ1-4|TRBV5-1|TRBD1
CASSLDGTANEKLFF
TGCGCCAGCAGCTTGGACGGGACAGCTAATGAAAAACTGTTTTTT
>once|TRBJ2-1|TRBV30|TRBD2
CAWSELLAGVNEQFF
TGTGCCTGGAGTGAATTATTAGCGGGGGTCAATGAGCAGTTCTTC
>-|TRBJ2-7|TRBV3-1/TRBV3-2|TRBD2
CASRLAGGHEQYF
TGTGCCAGCAGGCTAGCGGGAGGGCACGAGCAGTACTTC
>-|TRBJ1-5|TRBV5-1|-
CASSFLGGNQPQHF
TGCGCCAGCAGCTTTCTAGGGGGCAATCAGCCCCAGCATTTT
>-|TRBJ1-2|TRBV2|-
CASSEQYYGYTF
TGTGCCAGCAGTGAACAGTACTATGGCTACACCTTC
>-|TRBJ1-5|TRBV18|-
CASSPPGGKGQPQHF
TGTGCCAGCTCACCACCGGGGGGAAAGGGGCAGCCCCAGCATTTT
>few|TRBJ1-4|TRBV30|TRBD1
CAWGQGAREKLFF
TGTGCCTGGGGACAGGGGGCACGTGAAAAACTGTTTTTT
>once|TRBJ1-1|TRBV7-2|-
CASSLVGQTGLAFF
TGTGCCAGCAGCTTAGTTGGGCAGACAGGATTAGCTTTCTTT
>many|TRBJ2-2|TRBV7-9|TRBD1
CASSFAGQGPGELFF
TGTGCCAGCAGCTTCGCGGGACAGGGGCCCGGGGAGCTGTTTTTT
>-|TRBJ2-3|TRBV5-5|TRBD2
CASSPPALAVTDTQYF
TGTGCCAGCAGCCCTCCGGCACTAGCGGTTACAGATACGCAGTATTTT
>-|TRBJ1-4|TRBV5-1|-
CASSPTGTNEKLFF
TGCGCCAGCAGCCCGACAGGAACTAATGAAAAACTGTTTTTT
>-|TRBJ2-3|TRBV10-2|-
CASSERTDTQYF
TGCGCCAGCAGTGAGCGTACAGATACGCAGTATTTT
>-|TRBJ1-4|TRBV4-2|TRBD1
CASSPGGENEKLFF
TGTGCCAGCAGCCCAGGGGGAGAGAATGAAAAACTGTTTTTT
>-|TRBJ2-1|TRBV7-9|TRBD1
CASSPDRGVSYNEQFF
TGTGCCAGCAGCCCCGACAGGGGGGTCTCCTACAATGAGCAGTTCTTC
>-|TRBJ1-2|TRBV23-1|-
CASSRKRWGRGYGYTF
TGCGCCAGCAGTCGAAAACGGTGGGGTAGGGGCTATGGCTACACCTTC
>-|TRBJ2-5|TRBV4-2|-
CASSQGGAEQETQYF
TGTGCCAGCAGCCAAGGGGGCGCAGAACAAGAGACCCAGTACTTC
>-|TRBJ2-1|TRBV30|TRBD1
CAWARGGTGYYNEQFF
TGTGCCTGGGCGCGGGGCGGGACAGGTTATTACAATGAGCAGTTCTTC